This T cell receptor (beta chain) is from a study of blood T cell repertoires in COVID-19. In the study overall: Nucleic acid was either cDNA or gDNA, and it came from T cells, B-cell-depleted T cells, or PBMCs.

Participants came from roughly 23 US areas, aged about 18 to 100 years. Researchers sorted participants into cohorts using their self-reported clinical history. Germline-derived CDR1 and CDR2 are GTSNPN and SVGIG (reference sequence). This CDR3 region has 12 residues. The junction had 0 bases not matched to a gene; V was cut back by 3 bases and J by 4 bases. In the authors' methods: Counts of nucleated cells, estimated from reference gene primer amplification, were obtained. Profiled with immunoSEQ multiplex PCR; TCRdb holds only in-frame clones, not every one. The V and J calls and the clone size are those of that table, but D and trimming were determined from the DNA. Counted here are roughly 260,000 clones, approximately 85% occurring once; the ten biggest clones make up about 1.9%.

V gene TRBV30 combines with J gene TRBJ1-5; 7 nucleotides agree with TRBD1. The sequence derives from a woman between 50 and 59 years old who had recovered from COVID-19. Material: PBMCs or T cells enriched from blood (not recorded which). The CDR3 protein is CAWSRGNQPQHF. For the CDR3, the DNA is TGTGCCTGGAGCAGGGGGAATCAGCCCCAGCATTTT.